One and the same sample provided the 12 T cell receptor beta chains below, sequenced in a study of T cells in Graves' hyperthyroidism and ophthalmopathy. Amplification yielded TCR beta CDR3 regions, with RNA transcripts as the source. The TCR CDR3 was amplified in a first-round RT-PCR using the HTBI primer set. TCRdb recomputed calls from the multiplex PCR reads with MiXCR, one row per CDR3 protein. The table lists approximately 260,000 distinct CDR3 sequences, about 15% of them singletons, with around 31% in the top ten. Sample: blood. The receptor set was obtained from a woman aged 50 to 60 with Graves' hyperthyroidism that later progressed to Graves' ophthalmopathy.

The chain has TRBV6-1 and TRBJ2-1; TRBD2 matches 13 bases. V was clipped by 2 bases and J by 9 bases; unmatched bases: 7. The CDR3 is 16 residues long. From germline, CDR1 is MNHNS and CDR2 SASEGT. The CDR3 region has the DNA TGTGCCAGCAGTGAATGGACTAGCGGGAGCGGTGGTGAGCAGTTCTTC. The encoded protein is CASSEWTSGSGGEQFF.

V is TRBV2 and J is TRBJ2-7; possibly TRBD1 for D (5 bases). CDR3 length: 15 residues. Trimming left V 1 base short and J 3 bases short, with 13 bases between. Germline values: CDR1 SNHLY, CDR2 FYNNEI. The CDR3 DNA reads TGTGCCAGCAGTGAAGAGCAGGGAACCTTCTACGAGCAGTACTTC. Amino acids: CASSEEQGTFYEQYF.

This clonotype was seen at least ten times. The chain has TRBV20-1 and TRBJ2-5; tentatively, D is TRBD1 or TRBD2 (7 bases each). This CDR3 contains 13 residues. Per the germline V gene, CDR1 is DFQATT and CDR2 is SNEGSKA (reference sequence). The V gene lost 5 bases and the J gene lost 5 bases, with 15 bases spanning the gap. This chain's CDR3 is CSASRQGGETQYF. The CDR3 coding sequence is TGCAGTGCTTCAAGACAGGGAGGGGAGACCCAGTACTTC.

This clonotype was seen repeatedly, ten times or more. The chain carries TRBV20-1 and TRBJ2-4; the D gene is possibly TRBD1 (5 bases). Trimming cost V 6 bases and J 10 bases, with 19 bases left between them. CDR1 and CDR2 from the germline V gene are DFQATT and SNEGSKA (reference sequence). The CDR3 covers 13 residues. The DNA of the CDR3 is TGCAGTGCCGCCGATGGACCGGCAGGGATTCAGTACTTC. This translates into CSAADGPAGIQYF.

In its sample, this clonotype was seen many times. The CDR3 loop is CASSLGGGLVKPRTNTGELFF. The CDR3 coding sequence is TGTGCCAGCAGTTTAGGAGGGGGACTAGTCAAACCAAGGACGAACACCGGGGAGCTGTTTTTT. The chain carries TRBV28 and TRBJ2-2; 8 bases align to TRBD2. There are 21 residues in the CDR3. The ends lost 2 bases at V and 0 bases at J; junction bases unmatched: 17. The V gene's germline CDR1 is MDHEN and CDR2 SYDVKM.

This clonotype came up a few times. The chain is built from TRBV9 and TRBJ2-7; D may match TRBD1 or TRBD2 (5 bases each). Germline V lookup: CDR1 SGDLS, CDR2 YYNGEE. CDR3 length equals 13 residues. Trimming took off 3 bases at V and 4 bases at J, with 11 bases between the two ends. The CDR3: CASSGGTGYEQYF. The CDR3 DNA follows: TGTGCCAGCAGCGGGGGCACGGGATACGAGCAGTACTTC.

This clonotype was seen many times. The gene calls are TRBV27 and TRBJ2-3, with 7 bases lining up with TRBD2. The junction had 4 bases not matched to a gene; V was cut back by 4 bases and J by 0 bases. Germline V gene data show CDR1 as MNHEY and CDR2 as SMNVEV (reference sequence). CDR3 length equals 15 residues. The CDR3 DNA reads as TGTGCCAGCAGTTGGACTAGAAAGAGCACAGATACGCAGTATTTT. This sequence encodes CASSWTRKSTDTQYF.

V is TRBV7-9 and J is TRBJ1-1, with 8 bases aligning to TRBD1. The junction had 10 bases not matched to a gene; V was cut back by 5 bases and J by 8 bases. Germline CDR1 and CDR2: SEHNR and FQNEAQ (reference sequence). The CDR3 sequence is 14 residues long. This CDR3 reads CASSPWTGPSEAFF. The DNA for the CDR3 is TGTGCCAGCAGCCCCTGGACAGGGCCATCAGAAGCTTTCTTT.

At least ten counts were recorded for this clonotype. The rearrangement joins TRBV7-9 to TRBJ2-7, with D perhaps assigned TRBD1 or TRBD2 (7 bases each). The germline CDR1 and CDR2 sequences are SEHNR and FQNEAQ (reference sequence). V lost 5 bases and J lost 3, with 17 bases in between. This CDR3 contains 15 residues. The CDR3 sequence: CASSPRGGDRYEQYF. As DNA, the CDR3 is TGTGCCAGCAGCCCCAGGGGGGGCGACCGCTACGAGCAGTACTTC.

The chain couples TRBV9 to TRBJ2-7, with TRBD1 identical over 9 bases. From germline, CDR1 is SGDLS and CDR2 YYNGEE. The CDR3 loop spans 14 amino acids. V trimming: 0 bases; J trimming: 7 bases; junction bases outside the gene matches: 5. The CDR3 bases are TGTGCCAGCAGCGTAGGGGACAGGGCTTCTGAGCAGTACTTC. Its protein product is CASSVGDRASEQYF. Full variable domain (remainder filled in from reference TRBV9 and TRBJ2-7): DSGVTQTPKHLITATGQRVTLRCSPRSGDLSVYWYQQSLDQGLQFLIQYYNGEERAKGNILERFSAQQFPDLHSELNLSSLELGDSALYFCASSVGDRASEQYFGPGTRLTVT.

This clonotype has ten or more counts. V usage is TRBV5-5 and J usage is TRBJ1-3; D unclear. The germline CDR1 and CDR2 sequences are SGHKS and YYEKEE (reference sequence). The CDR3 is made up of 12 amino acids. The CDR3 protein is CASSGWGNTIYF. The CDR3, as DNA: TGTGCGTCAAGTGGCTGGGGAAACACCATATATTTT.

There are a few counts of this clonotype. The CDR3 DNA reads as TGTGCCAGTAGTATGGTGGGGCTAGGGCAGCCCCAGCATTTT. Its translation is CASSMVGLGQPQHF. The rearrangement uses TRBV19 and TRBJ1-5; TRBD1 might be the D (5 bases). The CDR3 runs 14 residues. The V and J ends lost 3 bases and 7 bases respectively, with 13 bases between them. The V gene's germline CDR1 is LNHDA and CDR2 SQIVND (reference sequence).